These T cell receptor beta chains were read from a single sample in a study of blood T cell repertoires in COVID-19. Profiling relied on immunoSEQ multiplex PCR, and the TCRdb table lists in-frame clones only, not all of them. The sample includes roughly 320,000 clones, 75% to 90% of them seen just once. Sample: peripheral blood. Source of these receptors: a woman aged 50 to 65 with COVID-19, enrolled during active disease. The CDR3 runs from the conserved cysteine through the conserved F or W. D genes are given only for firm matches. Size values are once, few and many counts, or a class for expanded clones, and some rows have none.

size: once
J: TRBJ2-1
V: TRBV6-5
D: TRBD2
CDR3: CGLVAGDTLANEQFF
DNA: TGTGGTCTAGTAGCGGGAGATACCCTAGCCAATGAGCAGTTCTTC

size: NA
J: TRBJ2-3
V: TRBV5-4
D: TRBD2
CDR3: CASSSLAGGRADTQYF
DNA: TGTGCCAGCAGCTCTTTGGCGGGAGGTCGAGCAGATACGCAGTATTTT

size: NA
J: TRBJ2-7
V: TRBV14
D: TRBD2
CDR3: CASSLGKTSKSYEQYF
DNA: TGTGCCAGCAGCCTAGGCAAGACTAGCAAAAGCTACGAGCAGTACTTC

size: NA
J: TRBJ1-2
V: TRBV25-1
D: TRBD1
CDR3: CASSDPSGQGVYGYTF
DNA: TGTGCCAGCAGTGATCCTTCAGGGCAGGGGGTTTATGGCTACACCTTC

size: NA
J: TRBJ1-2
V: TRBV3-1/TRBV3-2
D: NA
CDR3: CASSQEPGSYGYTF
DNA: TGTGCCAGCAGCCAAGAGCCGGGTTCCTATGGCTACACCTTC

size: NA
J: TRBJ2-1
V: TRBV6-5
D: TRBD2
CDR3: CASSYVGLGEGEQFF
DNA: TGTGCCAGCAGTTACGTCGGACTAGGGGAGGGTGAGCAGTTCTTC

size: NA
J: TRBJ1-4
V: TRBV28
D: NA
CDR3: CASSLPPGGLFF
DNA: TGTGCCAGCAGTTTACCCCCGGGGGGGCTGTTTTTT

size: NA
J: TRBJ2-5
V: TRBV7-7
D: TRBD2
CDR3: CASSSGLAGGETQYF
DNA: TGTGCTAGCAGTTCCGGACTAGCGGGAGGAGAGACCCAGTACTTC

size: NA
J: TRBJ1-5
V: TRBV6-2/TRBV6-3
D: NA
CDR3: CASSYAGHQPQHF
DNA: TGTGCCAGCAGTTACGCAGGGCATCAGCCCCAGCATTTT

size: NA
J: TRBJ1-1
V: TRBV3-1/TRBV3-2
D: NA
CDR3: CASSQSRVMNTEAFF
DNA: TGTGCCAGCAGCCAATCCAGGGTCATGAACACTGAAGCTTTCTTT

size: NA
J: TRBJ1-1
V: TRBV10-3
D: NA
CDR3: CAISGRENTEAFF
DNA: TGTGCCATCAGTGGACGGGAGAACACTGAAGCTTTCTTT

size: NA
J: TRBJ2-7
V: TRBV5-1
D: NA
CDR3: CASSLIGGGSSYEQYF
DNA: TGCGCCAGCAGCTTGATCGGGGGCGGGAGCTCCTACGAGCAGTACTTC

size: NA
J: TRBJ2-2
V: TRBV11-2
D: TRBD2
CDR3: CASSRGGIAPTGELFF
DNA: TGTGCCAGCAGCCGCGGGGGAATAGCCCCCACCGGGGAGCTGTTTTTT

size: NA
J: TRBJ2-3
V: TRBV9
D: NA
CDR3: CASGDGRSPSTDTQYF
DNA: TGTGCCAGCGGTGATGGGCGCTCCCCTAGCACAGATACGCAGTATTTT

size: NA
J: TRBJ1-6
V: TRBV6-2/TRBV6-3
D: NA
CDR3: CASSSMDSLGSPLHF
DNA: TGTGCCAGCAGTTCAATGGACAGTCTTGGTTCACCCCTCCACTTT

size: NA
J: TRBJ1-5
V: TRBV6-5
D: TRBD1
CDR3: CASKKGQPNQPQHF
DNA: TGTGCCAGCAAGAAGGGACAGCCCAATCAGCCCCAGCATTTT

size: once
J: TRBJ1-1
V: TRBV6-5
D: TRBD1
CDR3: CASGTGGWFYTEAFF
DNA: TGTGCCAGCGGAACAGGGGGCTGGTTTTACACTGAAGCTTTCTTT

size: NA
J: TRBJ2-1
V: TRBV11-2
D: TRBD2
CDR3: CASSLEGGRGNEQFF
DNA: TGTGCCAGCAGCTTAGAGGGCGGGAGAGGGAATGAGCAGTTCTTC

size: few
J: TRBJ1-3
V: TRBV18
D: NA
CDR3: CASSPDRSGNTIYF
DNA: TGTGCCAGCTCGCCGGACAGATCTGGAAACACCATATATTTT

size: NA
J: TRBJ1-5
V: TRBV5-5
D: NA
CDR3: CASSFDSFGQPQHF
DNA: TGTGCCAGCAGCTTTGACAGTTTCGGTCAGCCCCAGCATTTT

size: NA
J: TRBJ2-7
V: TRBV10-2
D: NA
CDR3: CASSDTGGASYEQYF
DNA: TGCGCCAGCAGTGATACCGGCGGGGCCTCCTACGAGCAGTACTTC

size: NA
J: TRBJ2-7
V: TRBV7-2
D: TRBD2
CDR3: CASSLGLEYYEQYF
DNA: TGTGCCAGCAGCTTGGGACTAGAGTACTACGAGCAGTACTTC

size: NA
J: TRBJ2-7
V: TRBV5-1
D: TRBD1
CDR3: CASSWTGATLGYEQYF
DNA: TGCGCCAGCAGCTGGACAGGGGCAACCCTCGGCTACGAGCAGTACTTC

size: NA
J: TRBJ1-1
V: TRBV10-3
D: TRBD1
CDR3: CAISESRQGNTEAFF
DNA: TGTGCCATCAGTGAGTCGAGACAGGGCAACACTGAAGCTTTCTTT

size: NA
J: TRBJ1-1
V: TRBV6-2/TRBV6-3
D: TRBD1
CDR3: CASSFTAGTGGRTEAFF
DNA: TGTGCCAGCAGTTTTACCGCCGGGACAGGGGGGCGAACTGAAGCTTTCTTT

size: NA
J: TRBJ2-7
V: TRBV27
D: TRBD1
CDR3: CASHPAGTGFYEQYF
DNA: TGTGCCAGCCACCCCGCCGGGACAGGGTTCTACGAGCAGTACTTC

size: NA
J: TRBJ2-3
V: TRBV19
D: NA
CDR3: CASSIDPGADTQYF
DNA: TGTGCCAGTAGTATAGATCCAGGGGCAGATACGCAGTATTTT

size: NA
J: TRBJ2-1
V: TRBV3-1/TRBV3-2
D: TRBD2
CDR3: CASSHPPSLGRAFRSYNEQFF
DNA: TGTGCCAGCAGTCATCCCCCAAGTCTCGGGAGGGCGTTCAGGTCATACAATGAGCAGTTCTTC

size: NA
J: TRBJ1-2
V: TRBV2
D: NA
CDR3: CASSETGGAVYYYGYTF
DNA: TGTGCCAGCAGTGAAACGGGGGGCGCCGTCTATTACTATGGCTACACCTTC

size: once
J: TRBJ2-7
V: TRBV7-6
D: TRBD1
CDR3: CASSPAGTVSYEQYF
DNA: TGTGCCAGCAGCCCTGCCGGGACAGTCTCCTACGAGCAGTACTTC

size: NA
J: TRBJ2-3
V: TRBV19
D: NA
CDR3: CASRPAWRTATDTQYF
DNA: TGTGCCAGTAGACCGGCATGGAGGACAGCCACAGATACGCAGTATTTT

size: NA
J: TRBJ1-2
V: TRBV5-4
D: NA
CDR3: CASSLLEEEVGYTF
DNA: TGTGCCAGCAGCTTGCTCGAGGAAGAGGTTGGCTACACCTTC

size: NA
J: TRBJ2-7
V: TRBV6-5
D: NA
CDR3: CASSRLETTYEQYF
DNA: TGTGCCAGCAGTCGACTAGAAACGACCTACGAGCAGTACTTC

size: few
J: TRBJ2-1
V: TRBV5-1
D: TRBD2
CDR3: CASSLVVGTSFNEQFF
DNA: TGCGCCAGCAGCTTGGTGGTGGGGACTAGCTTCAATGAGCAGTTCTTC

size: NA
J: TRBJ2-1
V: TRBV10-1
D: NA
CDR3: CASSVGEVSGQFF
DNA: TGCGCCAGCAGTGTAGGGGAAGTTTCTGGGCAGTTCTTC

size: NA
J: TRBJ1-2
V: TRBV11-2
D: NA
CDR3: CASSLDRGNRQGFDGYTF
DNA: TGTGCCAGCAGCTTAGATAGGGGGAATCGTCAGGGGTTCGATGGCTACACCTTC

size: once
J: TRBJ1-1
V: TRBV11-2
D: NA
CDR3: CASSLGRANTEAFF
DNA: TGTGCCAGCAGCTTAGGCAGGGCGAACACTGAAGCTTTCTTT

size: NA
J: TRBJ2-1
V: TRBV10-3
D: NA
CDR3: CAISGGGISYNEQFF
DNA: TGTGCCATCAGTGGAGGCGGGATCTCCTACAATGAGCAGTTCTTC

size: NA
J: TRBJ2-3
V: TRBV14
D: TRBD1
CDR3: CASSQDRGTITDTQYF
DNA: TGTGCCAGCAGCCAAGACAGGGGGACGATCACAGATACGCAGTATTTT

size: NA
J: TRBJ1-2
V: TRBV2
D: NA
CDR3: CASSDSDLGLYGYTF
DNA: TGTGCCAGCAGTGACTCGGACTTAGGCCTCTATGGCTACACCTTC

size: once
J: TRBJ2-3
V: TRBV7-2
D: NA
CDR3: CASSFFARTTPTDTQYF
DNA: TGTGCCAGCAGCTTTTTTGCGAGGACAACACCCACAGATACGCAGTATTTT

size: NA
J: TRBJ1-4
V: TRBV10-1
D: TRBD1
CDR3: CASSPPRQGAEEKLFF
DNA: TGCGCCAGCAGCCCTCCGCGGCAGGGGGCAGAAGAAAAACTGTTTTTT

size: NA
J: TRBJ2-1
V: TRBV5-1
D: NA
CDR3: CASSPTRAAYSYNEQFF
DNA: TGCGCCAGCAGCCCAACGAGAGCGGCCTACTCCTACAATGAGCAGTTCTTC

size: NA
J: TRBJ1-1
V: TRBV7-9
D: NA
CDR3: CAGGIQGRDTEAFF
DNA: TGTGCCGGAGGAATACAGGGACGGGACACTGAAGCTTTCTTT

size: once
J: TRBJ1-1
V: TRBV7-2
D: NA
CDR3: CASSSDQGSGGTEAFF
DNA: TGTGCCAGCAGCTCAGATCAGGGGTCGGGTGGCACTGAAGCTTTCTTT

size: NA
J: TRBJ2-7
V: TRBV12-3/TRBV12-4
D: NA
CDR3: CASRPTGAYEQYF
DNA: TGTGCCAGCAGACCGACAGGAGCGTACGAGCAGTACTTC

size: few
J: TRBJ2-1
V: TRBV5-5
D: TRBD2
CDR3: CASSMTWGGNEQFF
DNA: TGTGCCAGCAGCATGACCTGGGGGGGAAATGAGCAGTTCTTC

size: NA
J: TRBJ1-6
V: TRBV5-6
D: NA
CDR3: CASSLAGGSYNSPLHF
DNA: TGTGCCAGCAGCTTGGCGGGGGGCTCCTATAATTCACCCCTCCACTTT

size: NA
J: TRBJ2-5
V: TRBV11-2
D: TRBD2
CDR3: CASSLGTSGIETQYF
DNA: TGTGCCAGCAGCTTAGGGACTAGCGGGATAGAGACCCAGTACTTC

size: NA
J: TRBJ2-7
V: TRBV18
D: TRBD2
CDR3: CASSQGTSALSYEQYF
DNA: TGTGCCAGCTCACAAGGGACTAGCGCGCTCTCCTACGAGCAGTACTTC

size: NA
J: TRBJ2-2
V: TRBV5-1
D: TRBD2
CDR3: CASSLLAGGPSGELFF
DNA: TGCGCCAGCAGCTTACTAGCGGGAGGGCCCTCCGGGGAGCTGTTTTTT